This T cell receptor (beta chain) was identified in a study of T cell responses to AZD1222 COVID-19 vaccine. The study's findings and limits: Among vaccine-associated CD4 TCRs, coverage spanned spike, with dominance at 160-218 and 743-854.

Sequencing was performed with immunoSEQ multiplex PCR; in TCRdb, only in-frame clones are kept and a portion is missing. The table records approximately 81,000 clones, 83% of them present only once. There are 14 residues in the CDR3. V lost 8 bases and J lost 1; bases outside the gene matches: 2. The germline V gene has CDR1 ENHRY and CDR2 SYGVKD. As regards this clone: Its antigen is still unknown.

Sequences were derived from peripheral blood, sampled 28 days after the second AZD1222 dose. The V call is TRBV10-3, the J call TRBJ2-2, with 9 bases matching TRBD2. This sequence originates from an adult who received the AZD1222 COVID-19 vaccine. Here the CDR3 DNA reads TGTGCCATCCGACTAGCGGTGAACACCGGGGAGCTGTTTTTT. Translating gives CAIRLAVNTGELFF.